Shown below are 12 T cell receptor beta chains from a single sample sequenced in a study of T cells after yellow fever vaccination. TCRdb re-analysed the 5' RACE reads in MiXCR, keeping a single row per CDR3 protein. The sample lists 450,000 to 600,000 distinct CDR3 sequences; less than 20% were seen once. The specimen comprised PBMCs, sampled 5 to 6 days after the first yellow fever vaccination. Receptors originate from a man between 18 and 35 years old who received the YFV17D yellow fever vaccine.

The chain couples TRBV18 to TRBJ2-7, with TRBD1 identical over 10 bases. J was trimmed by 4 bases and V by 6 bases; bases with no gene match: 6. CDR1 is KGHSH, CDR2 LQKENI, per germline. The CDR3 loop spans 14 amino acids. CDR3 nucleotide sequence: TGTGCCAGCTCGACGGACAGGGGGAGGTACGAGCAGTACGTC. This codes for CASSTDRGRYEQYV.

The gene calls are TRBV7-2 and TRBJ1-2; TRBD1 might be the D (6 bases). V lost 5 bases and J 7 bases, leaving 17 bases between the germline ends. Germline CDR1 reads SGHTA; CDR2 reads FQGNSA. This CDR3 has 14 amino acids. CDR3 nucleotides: TGTGCCAGCAGCCCAGGGGTAGGGCTGCTTGGCTACACCTTC. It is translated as CASSPGVGLLGYTF.

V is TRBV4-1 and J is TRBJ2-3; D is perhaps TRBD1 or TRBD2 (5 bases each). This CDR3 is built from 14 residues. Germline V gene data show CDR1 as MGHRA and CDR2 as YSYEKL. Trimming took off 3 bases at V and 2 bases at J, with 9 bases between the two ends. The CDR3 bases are TGCGCCAGCAGCCAGGGGGACCCCACAGATACGCAGTATTTT. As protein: CASSQGDPTDTQYF.

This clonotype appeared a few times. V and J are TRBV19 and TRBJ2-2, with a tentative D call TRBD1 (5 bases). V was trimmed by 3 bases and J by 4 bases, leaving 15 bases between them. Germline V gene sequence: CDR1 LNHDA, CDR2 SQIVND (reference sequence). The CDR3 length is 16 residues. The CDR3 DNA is TGTGCCAGTAGTATGCCCACAGGTCGGGCCACCGGGGAGCTGTTTTTT. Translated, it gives CASSMPTGRATGELFF.

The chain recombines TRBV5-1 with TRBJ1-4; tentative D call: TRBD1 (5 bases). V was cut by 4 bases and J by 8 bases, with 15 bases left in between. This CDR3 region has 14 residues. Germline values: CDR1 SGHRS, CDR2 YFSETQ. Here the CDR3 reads CASSPTGGSEKLFF. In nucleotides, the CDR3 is TGCGCCAGCAGCCCAACGGGGGGTAGCGAAAAACTGTTTTTT. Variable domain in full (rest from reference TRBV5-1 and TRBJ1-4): KAGVTQTPRYLIKTRGQQVTLSCSPISGHRSVSWYQQTPGQGLQFLFEYFSETQRNKGNFPGRFSGRQFSNSRSEMNVSTLELGDSALYLCASSPTGGSEKLFFGSGTQLSVL.

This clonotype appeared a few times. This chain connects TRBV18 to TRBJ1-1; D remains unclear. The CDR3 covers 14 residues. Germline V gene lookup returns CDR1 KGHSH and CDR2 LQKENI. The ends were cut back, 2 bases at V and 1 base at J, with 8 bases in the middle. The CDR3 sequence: CASSPGAENTEAFF. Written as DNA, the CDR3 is TGTGCCAGCTCACCAGGAGCAGAGAACACTGAAGCTTTCTTT.

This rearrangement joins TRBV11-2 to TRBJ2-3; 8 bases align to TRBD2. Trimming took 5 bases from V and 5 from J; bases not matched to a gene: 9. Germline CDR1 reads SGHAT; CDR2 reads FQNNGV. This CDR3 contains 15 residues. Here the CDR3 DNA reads TGTGCCAGCAGCCCCTCGGGGGGGCCCGTAGATACGCAGTATTTT. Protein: CASSPSGGPVDTQYF.

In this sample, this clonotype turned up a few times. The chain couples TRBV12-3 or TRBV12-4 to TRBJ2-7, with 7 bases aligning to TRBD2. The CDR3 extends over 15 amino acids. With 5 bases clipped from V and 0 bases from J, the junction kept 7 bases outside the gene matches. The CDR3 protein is CASSPRAGDSYEQYF. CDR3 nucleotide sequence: TGTGCCAGCAGTCCTCGGGCGGGGGACTCCTACGAGCAGTACTTC.

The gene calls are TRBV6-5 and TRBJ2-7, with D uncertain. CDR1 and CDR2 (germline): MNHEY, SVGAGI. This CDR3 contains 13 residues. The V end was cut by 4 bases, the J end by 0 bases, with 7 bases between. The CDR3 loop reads CASSSPSSYEQYF. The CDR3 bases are TGTGCCAGCAGTTCCCCCAGCTCCTACGAGCAGTACTTC.

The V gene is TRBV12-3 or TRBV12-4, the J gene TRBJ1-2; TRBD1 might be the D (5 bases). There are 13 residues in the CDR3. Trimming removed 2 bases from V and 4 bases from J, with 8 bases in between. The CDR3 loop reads CASSLQGLYGYTF. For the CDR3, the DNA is TGTGCCAGCAGTTTACAGGGCCTCTATGGCTACACCTTC.

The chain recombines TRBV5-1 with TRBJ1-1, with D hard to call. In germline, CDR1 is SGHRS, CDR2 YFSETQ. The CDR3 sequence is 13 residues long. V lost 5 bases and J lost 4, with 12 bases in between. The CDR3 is CASRLDLTTEAFF. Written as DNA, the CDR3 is TGCGCCAGCAGATTAGACTTGACCACTGAAGCTTTCTTT.

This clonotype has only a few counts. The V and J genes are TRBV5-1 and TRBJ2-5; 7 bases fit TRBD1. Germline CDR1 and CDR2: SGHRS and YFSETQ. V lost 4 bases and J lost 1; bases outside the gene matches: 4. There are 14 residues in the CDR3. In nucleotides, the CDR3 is TGCGCCAGCAGCGCCGCAGGGGGCCAAGAGACCCAGTACTTC. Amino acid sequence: CASSAAGGQETQYF.